The following is a T cell receptor beta chain sequence with its context. This CDR3 comprises 17 residues. CDR1 and CDR2 (germline): SEHNR, FQNEAQ (reference sequence). With V trimmed by 5 bases and J by 2 bases, 10 bases remained unmatched. Amplification used 60 Vbeta primers and 13 Jbeta primers. Only in-frame clones appear in the TCRdb table, and some are missing; sequencing was by immunoSEQ multiplex PCR. The repertoire includes about 130,000 clones, about 76% of them detected once, and 0.7% sits in the top ten. This entry belongs to a study of cytomegalovirus exposure and HLA in healthy donors. The chain is built from TRBV7-9 and TRBJ2-7; 12 nucleotides line up with TRBD1. Sequencing was performed on PBMCs. This TCR derives from a man younger than 30 in good health and CMV-seronegative. CDR3 coding DNA: TGTGCCAGCAGCGCCGGGACAGGGGGCAAACGCACCTACGAGCAGTACTTC. This sequence encodes CASSAGTGGKRTYEQYF.